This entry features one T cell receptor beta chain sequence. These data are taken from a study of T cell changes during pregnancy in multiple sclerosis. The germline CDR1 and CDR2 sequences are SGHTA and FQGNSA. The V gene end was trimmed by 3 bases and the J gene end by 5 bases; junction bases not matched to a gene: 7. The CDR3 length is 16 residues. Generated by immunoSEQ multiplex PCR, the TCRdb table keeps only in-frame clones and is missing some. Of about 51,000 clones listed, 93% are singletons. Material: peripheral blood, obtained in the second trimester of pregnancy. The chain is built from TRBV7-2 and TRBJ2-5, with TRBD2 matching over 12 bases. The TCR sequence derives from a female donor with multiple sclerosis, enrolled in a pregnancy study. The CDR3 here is CASSLRGLAGGETQYF. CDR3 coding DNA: TGTGCCAGCAGCTTGAGGGGACTAGCGGGTGGGGAGACCCAGTACTTC.